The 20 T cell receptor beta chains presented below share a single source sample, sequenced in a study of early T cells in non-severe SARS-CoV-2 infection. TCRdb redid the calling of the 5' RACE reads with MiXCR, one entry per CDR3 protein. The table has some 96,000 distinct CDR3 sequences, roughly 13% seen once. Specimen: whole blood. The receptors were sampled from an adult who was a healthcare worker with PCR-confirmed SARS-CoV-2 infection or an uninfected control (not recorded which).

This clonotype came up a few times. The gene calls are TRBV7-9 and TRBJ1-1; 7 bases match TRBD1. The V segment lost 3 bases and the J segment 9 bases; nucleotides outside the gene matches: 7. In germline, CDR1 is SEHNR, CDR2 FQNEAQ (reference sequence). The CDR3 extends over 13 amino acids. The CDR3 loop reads CASSFLDREKAFF. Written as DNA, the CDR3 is TGTGCCAGCAGCTTCTTAGACAGGGAGAAAGCTTTCTTT.

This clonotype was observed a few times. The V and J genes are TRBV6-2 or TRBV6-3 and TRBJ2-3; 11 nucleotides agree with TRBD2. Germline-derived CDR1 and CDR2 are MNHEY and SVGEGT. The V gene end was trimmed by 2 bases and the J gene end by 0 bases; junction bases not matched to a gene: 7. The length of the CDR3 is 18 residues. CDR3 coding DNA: TGTGCCAGCAGTTACGGGACTAGCGGAGCTCCTAGCACAGATACGCAGTATTTT. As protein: CASSYGTSGAPSTDTQYF.

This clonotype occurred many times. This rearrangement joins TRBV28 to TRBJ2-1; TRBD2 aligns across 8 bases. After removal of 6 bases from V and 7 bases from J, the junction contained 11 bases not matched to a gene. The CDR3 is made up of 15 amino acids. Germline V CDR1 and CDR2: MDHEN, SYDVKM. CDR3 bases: TGTGCCAGCAGAGATGGGACTAGGGGAGTAAATGAGCAGTTCTTC. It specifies CASRDGTRGVNEQFF.

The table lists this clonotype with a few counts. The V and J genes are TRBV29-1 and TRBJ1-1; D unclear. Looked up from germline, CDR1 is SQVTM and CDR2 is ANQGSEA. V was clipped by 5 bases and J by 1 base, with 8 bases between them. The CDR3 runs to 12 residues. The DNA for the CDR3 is TGCAGCGTTAGGCTCAGGAACACTGAAGCTTTCTTT. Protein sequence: CSVRLRNTEAFF. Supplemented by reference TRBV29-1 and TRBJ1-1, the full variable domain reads SAVISQKPSRDICQRGTSLTIQCQVDSQVTMMFWYRQQPGQSLTLIATANQGSEATYESGFVIDKFPISRPNLTFSTLTVSNMSPEDSSIYLCSVRLRNTEAFFGQGTRLTVV.

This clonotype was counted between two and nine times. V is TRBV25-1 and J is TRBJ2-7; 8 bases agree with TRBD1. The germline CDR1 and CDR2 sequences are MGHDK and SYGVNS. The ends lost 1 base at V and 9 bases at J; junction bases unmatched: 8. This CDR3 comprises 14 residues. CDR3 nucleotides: TGTGCCAGCAGTGAATCCGAGGACAGGGTTAGGCAGTACTTC. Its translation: CASSESEDRVRQYF.

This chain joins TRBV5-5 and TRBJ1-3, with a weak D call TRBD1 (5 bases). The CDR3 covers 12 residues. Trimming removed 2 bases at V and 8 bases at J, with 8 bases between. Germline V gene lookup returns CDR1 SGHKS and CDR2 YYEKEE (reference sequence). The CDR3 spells CASSFRGDTIYF. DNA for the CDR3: TGTGCCAGCAGCTTTAGGGGTGACACCATATATTTT.

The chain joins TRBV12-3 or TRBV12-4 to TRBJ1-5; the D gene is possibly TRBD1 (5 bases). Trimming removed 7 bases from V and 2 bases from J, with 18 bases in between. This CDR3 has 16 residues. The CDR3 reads CASTSTTPGGNQPQHF. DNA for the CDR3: TGTGCCAGCACCTCAACCACCCCGGGGGGCAATCAGCCCCAGCATTTT.

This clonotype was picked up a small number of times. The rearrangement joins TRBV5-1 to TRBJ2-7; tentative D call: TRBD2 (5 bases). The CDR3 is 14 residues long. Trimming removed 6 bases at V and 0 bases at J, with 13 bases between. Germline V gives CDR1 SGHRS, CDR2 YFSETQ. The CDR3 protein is CASTPMGSSYEQYF. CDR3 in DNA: TGCGCCAGCACCCCAATGGGGAGCTCCTACGAGCAGTACTTC.

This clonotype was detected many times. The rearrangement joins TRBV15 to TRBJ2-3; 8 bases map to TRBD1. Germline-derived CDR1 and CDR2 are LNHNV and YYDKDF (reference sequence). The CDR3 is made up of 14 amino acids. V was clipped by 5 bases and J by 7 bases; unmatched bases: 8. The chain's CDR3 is CATSARDRRNTQYF. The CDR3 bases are TGTGCCACCAGCGCCCGGGACAGGAGGAATACGCAGTATTTT.

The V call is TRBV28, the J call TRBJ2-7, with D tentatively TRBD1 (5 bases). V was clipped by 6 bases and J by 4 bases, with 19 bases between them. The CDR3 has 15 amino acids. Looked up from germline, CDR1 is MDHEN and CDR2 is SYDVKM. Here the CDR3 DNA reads TGTGCCAGCAGACCTCGACAGTCCCATTTGTACGAGCAGTACTTC. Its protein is CASRPRQSHLYEQYF.

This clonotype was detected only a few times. CDR3 bases: TGTGCCAGCAGCCCCGACAGGGATCTCACAGATACGCAGTATTTT. The encoded protein is CASSPDRDLTDTQYF. V usage is TRBV5-4 and J usage is TRBJ2-3, with 7 bases identical to TRBD1. The CDR3 length is 15 residues. Germline assignment: CDR1 SGHNT and CDR2 YYREEE (reference sequence). Trimming cost V 4 bases and J 2 bases; bases outside gene matches: 7.

The CDR3 region is CSVDGTGAGPYEQYF. The CDR3 region has the DNA TGCAGCGTTGATGGTACAGGGGCCGGGCCCTACGAGCAGTACTTC. The J gene is TRBJ2-7, the V gene TRBV29-1, with TRBD1 identical over 7 bases. Trimming at V came to 3 bases and at J to 2 bases, leaving 10 bases not matched to a gene. This CDR3 is 15 amino acids long. The germline CDR1 and CDR2 sequences are SQVTM and ANQGSEA.

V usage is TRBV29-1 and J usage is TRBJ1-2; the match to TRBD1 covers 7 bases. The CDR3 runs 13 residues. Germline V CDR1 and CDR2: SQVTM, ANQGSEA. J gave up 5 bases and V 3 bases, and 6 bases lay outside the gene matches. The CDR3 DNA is TGCAGCGTTGAGCAGGGGGAAACATATGGCTACACCTTC. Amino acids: CSVEQGETYGYTF. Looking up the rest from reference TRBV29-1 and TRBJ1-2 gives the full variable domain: SAVISQKPSRDICQRGTSLTIQCQVDSQVTMMFWYRQQPGQSLTLIATANQGSEATYESGFVIDKFPISRPNLTFSTLTVSNMSPEDSSIYLCSVEQGETYGYTFGSGTRLTVV.

The CDR3 loop reads CASSLDRETEAFF. The CDR3 DNA follows: TGTGCCAGCTCACTCGACAGGGAAACTGAAGCTTTCTTT. The chain uses TRBV18 and TRBJ1-1, with 7 bases matching TRBD1. Unmatched junction bases numbered 4, after V lost 4 bases and J lost 5 bases. This CDR3 is built from 13 residues. Germline lookup yields CDR1 KGHSH and CDR2 LQKENI. The full variable domain, its missing parts supplied by reference TRBV18 and TRBJ1-1, is NAGVMQNPRHLVRRRGQEARLRCSPMKGHSHVYWYRQLPEEGLKFMVYLQKENIIDESGMPKERFSAEFPKEGPSILRIQQVVRGDSAAYFCASSLDRETEAFFGQGTRLTVV.

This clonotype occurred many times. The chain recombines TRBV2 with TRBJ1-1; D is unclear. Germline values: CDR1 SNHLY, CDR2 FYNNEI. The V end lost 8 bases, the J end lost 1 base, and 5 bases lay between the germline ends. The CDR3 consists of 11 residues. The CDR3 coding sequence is TGTGCCAGCGCGGAGAACACTGAAGCTTTCTTT. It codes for CASAENTEAFF. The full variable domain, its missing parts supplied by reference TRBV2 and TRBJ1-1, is EPEVTQTPSHQVTQMGQEVILRCVPISNHLYFYWYRQILGQKVEFLVSFYNNEISEKSEIFDDQFSVERPDGSNFTLKIRSTKLEDSAMYFCASAENTEAFFGQGTRLTVV.

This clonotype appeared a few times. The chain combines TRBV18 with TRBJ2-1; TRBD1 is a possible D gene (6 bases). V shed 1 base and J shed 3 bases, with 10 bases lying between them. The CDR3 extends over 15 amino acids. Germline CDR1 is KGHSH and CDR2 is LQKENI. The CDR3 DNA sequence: TGTGCCAGCTCACCACGGTCAGGGGACTACAATGAGCAGTTCTTC. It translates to CASSPRSGDYNEQFF.

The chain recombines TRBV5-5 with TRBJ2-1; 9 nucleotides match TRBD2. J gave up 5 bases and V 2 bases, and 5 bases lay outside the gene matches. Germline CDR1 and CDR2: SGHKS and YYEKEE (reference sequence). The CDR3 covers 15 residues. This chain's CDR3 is CASSLVLAGNNEQFF. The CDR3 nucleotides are TGTGCCAGCAGCTTAGTGCTAGCGGGGAACAATGAGCAGTTCTTC.

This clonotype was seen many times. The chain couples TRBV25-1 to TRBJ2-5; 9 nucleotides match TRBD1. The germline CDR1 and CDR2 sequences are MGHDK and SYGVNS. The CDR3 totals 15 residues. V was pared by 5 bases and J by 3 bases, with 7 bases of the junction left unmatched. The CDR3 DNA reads TGTGCCAGCAGTCCAGGAGGGACAGGGAAAGAGACCCAGTACTTC. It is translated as CASSPGGTGKETQYF.

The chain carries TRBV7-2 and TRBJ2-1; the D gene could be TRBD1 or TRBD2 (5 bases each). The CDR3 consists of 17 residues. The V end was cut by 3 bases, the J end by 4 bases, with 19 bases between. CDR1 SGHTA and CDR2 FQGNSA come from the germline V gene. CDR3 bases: TGTGCCAGCAGCTTTGATCTGGGGGTTACCAAGTACAATGAGCAGTTCTTC. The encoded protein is CASSFDLGVTKYNEQFF. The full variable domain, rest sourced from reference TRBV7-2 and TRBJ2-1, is GAGVSQSPSNKVTEKGKDVELRCDPISGHTALYWYRQSLGQGLEFLIYFQGNSAPDKSGLPSDRFSAERTGGSVSTLTIQRTQQEDSAVYLCASSFDLGVTKYNEQFFGPGTRLTVL.

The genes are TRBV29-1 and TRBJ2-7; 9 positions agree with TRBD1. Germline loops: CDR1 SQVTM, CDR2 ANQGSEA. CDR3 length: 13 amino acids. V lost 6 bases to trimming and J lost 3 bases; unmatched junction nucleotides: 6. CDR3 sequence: CSVPGQGFYEQYF. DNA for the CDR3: TGCAGCGTCCCGGGACAGGGATTCTACGAGCAGTACTTC.